This entry lists 32 T cell receptor beta chains sequenced from one sample in a study of control samples from healthy donors and cancer patients. Sequenced by immunoSEQ multiplex PCR; TCRdb stores in-frame clones only, minus some. The sample includes 70,000 to 100,000 clones, 91% of them seen just once. Sequencing input: blood. These receptors were taken from a man aged 45-60 years in good health.

This clone was recorded once. The chain joins TRBV29-1 to TRBJ2-7; D ambiguous. The CDR3 covers 13 residues. Trimming left V 3 bases short and J 5 bases short, with 14 bases between. CDR1 SQVTM and CDR2 ANQGSEA come from the germline V gene. CDR3 nucleotide sequence: TGCAGCGTTGAGGTCAGGCTTACCCACGAGCAGTACTTC. Its protein is CSVEVRLTHEQYF.

V is TRBV6-1 and J is TRBJ1-2; 9 positions agree with TRBD1. Per germline, CDR1 MNHNS and CDR2 SASEGT. There are 14 residues in the CDR3. Trimming at V came to 2 bases and at J to 7 bases, leaving 5 bases not matched to a gene. The CDR3 DNA reads as TGTGCCAGCAGTGAAACGACAGGGGGGTTTGGCTACACCTTC. Amino acids: CASSETTGGFGYTF.

The chain combines TRBV7-2 with TRBJ1-2; D may be TRBD1 (6 bases). CDR1 is SGHTA and CDR2 is FQGNSA in the germline V gene. The CDR3 spans 14 residues. The germline V and J ends were trimmed by 4 bases and 2 bases, with 11 bases remaining between them. The CDR3 DNA sequence: TGTGCCAGCAGCTCCAGGGGAGGAAACTATGGCTACACCTTC. It translates to CASSSRGGNYGYTF.

The V call is TRBV7-2, the J call TRBJ1-5; possible D gene TRBD1, 6 bases. Trimming took 5 bases from V and 4 from J, leaving 9 bases between them. The CDR3 has 13 residues. Germline V CDR1 and CDR2: SGHTA, FQGNSA. The CDR3 DNA sequence: TGTGCCAGCAGCCCACAGGGTAATCAGCCCCAGCATTTT. It codes for CASSPQGNQPQHF.

The chain carries TRBV7-9 and TRBJ1-2, with TRBD1 identical over 10 bases. The CDR3 is 14 amino acids. Germline V lookup: CDR1 SEHNR, CDR2 FQNEAQ (reference sequence). The V and J ends lost 4 bases and 6 bases, in that order; junction bases with no gene match: 5. CDR3 coding DNA: TGTGCCAGCAGCTCGACAGGGGGCCGAGATGGCTACACCTTC. It codes for CASSSTGGRDGYTF.

This sequence joins TRBV12-3 or TRBV12-4 and TRBJ1-1; D is ambiguous. The CDR3 spans 12 residues. V gave up 4 bases and J gave up 1 base, with 4 bases separating them. CDR3 DNA: TGTGCCAGCAGTTCCGCGAACACTGAAGCTTTCTTT. This codes for CASSSANTEAFF.

This clone was seen only once. The rearrangement links TRBV12-3 or TRBV12-4 to TRBJ2-1; no reliable D call. The CDR3 runs 12 residues. Trimming stripped 2 bases from V and 9 bases from J, with 8 bases between. The CDR3: CASSLLSGEQFF. The CDR3 coding sequence is TGTGCCAGCAGTTTACTCTCTGGTGAGCAGTTCTTC.

This chain joins TRBV12-3 or TRBV12-4 and TRBJ2-3; D may be TRBD1 (6 bases). V was clipped by 6 bases and J by 7 bases, with 11 bases between them. The CDR3 contains 12 residues. The CDR3 region has the DNA TGTGCCAGCAGACAGGGAGTTAATACGCAGTATTTT. Amino acid sequence: CASRQGVNTQYF.

This clone was counted only a few times. The rearrangement joins TRBV19 to TRBJ1-1; D gene ambiguous. The CDR3 has 13 amino acids. CDR1 and CDR2 from the germline V gene are LNHDA and SQIVND (reference sequence). Between the trimmed V and J ends, which lost 6 bases and 4 bases, there was a span of 12 bases. CDR3 DNA: TGTGCCAGTAGCTGGAACAGACGCACTGAAGCTTTCTTT. Encoded protein: CASSWNRRTEAFF.

This chain uses TRBV7-2 with TRBJ2-1; D remains ambiguous. Germline CDR1 and CDR2: SGHTA and FQGNSA. Trimming shortened V by 1 base and J by 5 bases, and 6 bases separated the two germline ends. This CDR3 comprises 13 residues. CDR3 nucleotides: TGTGCCAGCAGCTTAGGGTCCCACAATGAGCAGTTCTTC. Translated, it gives CASSLGSHNEQFF. Based on the CDR3 plus reference TRBV7-2 and TRBJ2-1, the full variable domain is GAGVSQSPSNKVTEKGKDVELRCDPISGHTALYWYRQSLGQGLEFLIYFQGNSAPDKSGLPSDRFSAERTGGSVSTLTIQRTQQEDSAVYLCASSLGSHNEQFFGPGTRLTVL.

The chain recombines TRBV5-4 with TRBJ1-2; D is unclear. Deletions cut 9 bases from V and 4 bases from J, with 13 bases between. The germline V gene has CDR1 SGHNT and CDR2 YYREEE (reference sequence). The CDR3 is 12 residues long. CDR3: CAIYQDFYGYTF. CDR3 in DNA: TGTGCCATCTATCAGGATTTCTATGGCTACACCTTC.

This clone appeared a single time. The V and J genes are TRBV4-1 and TRBJ2-2; D ambiguous. The V end was cut by 4 bases, the J end by 2 bases, with 11 bases between. The CDR3 has 15 residues. Looked up from germline, CDR1 is MGHRA and CDR2 is YSYEKL. The CDR3 DNA reads as TGCGCCAGCAGCCCTCGGACGGATAACACCGGGGAGCTGTTTTTT. Translating gives CASSPRTDNTGELFF.

The chain joins TRBV7-9 to TRBJ1-1, with 9 nucleotides matching TRBD1. Germline CDR1 reads SEHNR; CDR2 reads FQNEAQ (reference sequence). The J segment lost 0 bases and the V segment lost 2 bases, leaving 7 bases of the junction unmatched. This CDR3 region has 17 residues. The CDR3 loop reads CASSLIQGAGMNTEAFF. Written as DNA, the CDR3 is TGTGCCAGCAGCTTAATACAGGGGGCGGGCATGAACACTGAAGCTTTCTTT. Full variable domain (missing parts from reference TRBV7-9 and TRBJ1-1): DTGVSQNPRHKITKRGQNVTFRCDPISEHNRLYWYRQTLGQGPEFLTYFQNEAQLEKSRLLSDRFSAERPKGSFSTLEIQRTEQGDSAMYLCASSLIQGAGMNTEAFFGQGTRLTVV.

This sequence joins TRBV5-5 and TRBJ1-4, with D unclear. Germline lookup yields CDR1 SGHKS and CDR2 YYEKEE (reference sequence). The CDR3 has 15 residues. The V end was cut by 4 bases, the J end by 8 bases, with 18 bases between. CDR3 in amino acids: CASSPPLEDGEKLFF. The CDR3 DNA reads TGTGCCAGCAGCCCGCCGCTAGAGGATGGCGAAAAACTGTTTTTT.

This rearrangement joins TRBV25-1 to TRBJ1-5; 10 positions match TRBD1. Unmatched junction bases numbered 3, after V lost 4 bases and J lost 6 bases. The CDR3 is 14 amino acids. CDR1 is MGHDK, CDR2 SYGVNS, per germline. The chain's CDR3 is CASSGQGASQPQHF. The CDR3 bases are TGTGCCAGCAGTGGACAGGGGGCAAGTCAGCCCCAGCATTTT.

The chain uses TRBV3-1 (or the pseudogene TRBV3-2) and TRBJ1-2; a weak D match, TRBD1 (6 bases). The CDR3 runs 15 residues. V was cut by 3 bases and J by 7 bases, with 18 bases left in between. Germline V CDR1 and CDR2: LGHDT, YNNKEL (reference sequence). The CDR3 loop reads CASSHRGPPPSGYTF. The CDR3 nucleotides are TGTGCCAGCAGCCATCGGGGGCCTCCTCCGTCTGGCTACACCTTC.

The chain joins TRBV18 to TRBJ2-3; no clear D. V was trimmed by 0 bases and J by 5 bases, leaving 6 bases between them. Per the germline V gene, CDR1 is KGHSH and CDR2 is LQKENI. The CDR3 extends over 13 amino acids. CDR3 protein: CASSPPGKDTQYF. In nucleotides, the CDR3 is TGTGCCAGCTCACCACCGGGTAAAGATACGCAGTATTTT.

The chain uses TRBV27 and TRBJ1-6, with D maybe TRBD1 (6 bases). The length of the CDR3 is 12 residues. Germline V gene sequence: CDR1 MNHEY, CDR2 SMNVEV (reference sequence). Trimming pared 5 bases from V and 11 bases from J, leaving 10 bases between. The CDR3 DNA is TGTGCCAGCAGTGGACAGAGAACACCCCTCCACTTT. This gives the protein CASSGQRTPLHF.

The V gene is TRBV12-3 or TRBV12-4, the J gene TRBJ2-5; no clear D. The ends were cut back, 3 bases at V and 3 bases at J, with 5 bases in the middle. This CDR3 contains 12 residues. CDR3 DNA: TGTGCCAGCAGTTTGACGAAAGAGACCCAGTACTTC. Translated, it gives CASSLTKETQYF.

This sequence joins TRBV9 and TRBJ2-5, with 7 bases identical to TRBD1. Trimming took 1 base from V and 5 from J; bases not matched to a gene: 8. The germline gives CDR1 SGDLS, CDR2 YYNGEE. The CDR3 sequence is 15 residues long. This CDR3 reads CASSVTGTAEETQYF. The DNA for the CDR3 is TGTGCCAGCAGCGTAACCGGGACAGCCGAGGAGACCCAGTACTTC. The variable domain in full, completed from reference TRBV9 and TRBJ2-5, reads DSGVTQTPKHLITATGQRVTLRCSPRSGDLSVYWYQQSLDQGLQFLIQYYNGEERAKGNILERFSAQQFPDLHSELNLSSLELGDSALYFCASSVTGTAEETQYFGPGTRLLVL.

V gene TRBV6-1 combines with J gene TRBJ1-6; D is unresolved. The ends were cut back, 3 bases at V and 4 bases at J, with 7 bases in the middle. CDR3 length: 14 amino acids. CDR1 is MNHNS, CDR2 SASEGT, per germline. CDR3 protein: CASSEGSYNSPLHF. The CDR3 nucleotides are TGTGCCAGCAGTGAGGGGTCATATAATTCACCCCTCCACTTT.

The chain is built from TRBV7-2 and TRBJ1-5; no clear D gene. V lost 9 bases and J 1 base, leaving 16 bases between the germline ends. The CDR3 sequence is 15 residues long. Looked up from germline, CDR1 is SGHTA and CDR2 is FQGNSA. This CDR3 is CASRDVFPSNQPQHF. CDR3 DNA: TGTGCCAGTCGCGACGTCTTCCCAAGCAATCAGCCCCAGCATTTT.

This rearrangement joins TRBV5-8 to TRBJ2-3; 8 bases align to TRBD1. The CDR3 covers 15 residues. The V and J ends lost 4 bases and 2 bases, in that order; junction bases with no gene match: 6. CDR1 is SGHTS and CDR2 is YDEGEE in the germline V gene. The DNA of the CDR3 is TGTGCCAGCAGCGCTCCGGGACAGGCCACAGATACGCAGTATTTT. It encodes CASSAPGQATDTQYF.

V and J are TRBV14 and TRBJ1-4, with a tentative D call TRBD1 (5 bases). Trimming pared 4 bases from V and 3 bases from J, leaving 12 bases between. This CDR3 contains 15 residues. Germline lookup yields CDR1 SGHDN and CDR2 FVKESK. The CDR3 is CASSPLGGANEKLFF. DNA of the CDR3: TGTGCCAGCAGCCCTTTGGGGGGGGCTAATGAAAAACTGTTTTTT.

The rearrangement uses TRBV5-1 and TRBJ1-3, with D possibly TRBD1 on 5 matching bases. V shed 9 bases and J shed 0 bases, with 16 bases lying between them. CDR1 and CDR2 from the germline V gene are SGHRS and YFSETQ. The CDR3 consists of 15 residues. The CDR3 DNA reads as TGCGCCACCAAGTCCGACAGCCACTCTGGAAACACCATATATTTT. As protein: CATKSDSHSGNTIYF.

The gene calls are TRBV5-4 and TRBJ2-3; TRBD1 matches 7 bases. With V trimmed by 5 bases and J by 5 bases, 17 bases remained unmatched. CDR3 size: 17 residues. Germline V gene data show CDR1 as SGHNT and CDR2 as YYREEE (reference sequence). CDR3 DNA: TGTGCCAGCAGTGCAGGGACAGCCTTAACATTCAGAGATACGCAGTATTTT. Amino acid sequence: CASSAGTALTFRDTQYF.

V gene TRBV7-9 combines with J gene TRBJ2-3; perhaps TRBD2 as D (6 bases). CDR1 SEHNR and CDR2 FQNEAQ come from the germline V gene (reference sequence). CDR3 length: 14 amino acids. V lost 8 bases and J 3 bases, leaving 15 bases between the germline ends. The CDR3 loop is CASQEGLGTDTQYF. The CDR3 DNA sequence: TGTGCCAGCCAGGAGGGGTTAGGGACAGATACGCAGTATTTT.

This chain uses TRBV11-2 with TRBJ2-1, with TRBD2 as a possible D gene (6 bases). V was pared by 1 base and J by 9 bases, with 16 bases between. The CDR3 spans 15 residues. Germline CDR1 SGHAT, CDR2 FQNNGV. DNA of the CDR3: TGTGCCAGCAGCTTAGTCTCCTTAGGGCGGGGTGAGCAGTTCTTC. Protein product: CASSLVSLGRGEQFF.

The rearrangement uses TRBV12-3 or TRBV12-4 and TRBJ1-2; no firm D call. The CDR3 length is 13 residues. The V gene lost 2 bases and the J gene lost 7 bases, with 11 bases spanning the gap. This CDR3 reads CASSLSSGAGYTF. In DNA form, the CDR3 reads TGTGCCAGCAGTTTAAGTTCGGGAGCTGGCTACACCTTC.

This clone has a single count. A far larger clone is a single base away, which makes a read error likely. DNA for the CDR3: TGTGCCAGCAGTTTGACAGGGAATCAGCCCCAGCATTTT. Translation gives CASSLTGNQPQHF. The chain has TRBV6-5 and TRBJ1-5, with 7 bases identical to TRBD1. Trimming at V came to 4 bases and at J to 4 bases, leaving 1 base not matched to a gene. The CDR3 is 13 residues long. CDR1 and CDR2 (germline): MNHEY, SVGAGI.

The rearrangement links TRBV7-2 to TRBJ2-1, with D unclear. The CDR3 runs to 14 residues. V gave up 1 base and J gave up 7 bases, with 11 bases separating them. Germline CDR1 and CDR2: SGHTA and FQGNSA. The CDR3 coding sequence is TGTGCCAGCAGCTTAGAGAGTGTCCGGAATGAGCAGTTCTTC. Amino acids: CASSLESVRNEQFF. Based on the CDR3 plus reference TRBV7-2 and TRBJ2-1, the full variable domain is GAGVSQSPSNKVTEKGKDVELRCDPISGHTALYWYRQSLGQGLEFLIYFQGNSAPDKSGLPSDRFSAERTGGSVSTLTIQRTQQEDSAVYLCASSLESVRNEQFFGPGTRLTVL.

The V and J genes are TRBV3-1 (or the pseudogene TRBV3-2) and TRBJ2-7; D may correspond to TRBD1 or TRBD2 (7 bases each). The V and J ends lost 1 base and 1 base respectively, with 11 bases between them. This CDR3 region has 15 residues. In germline, CDR1 is LGHDT, CDR2 YNNKEL (reference sequence). The CDR3: CASSQGEGASYEQYF. The CDR3 DNA follows: TGTGCCAGCAGCCAAGGGGAGGGGGCTTCCTACGAGCAGTACTTC.